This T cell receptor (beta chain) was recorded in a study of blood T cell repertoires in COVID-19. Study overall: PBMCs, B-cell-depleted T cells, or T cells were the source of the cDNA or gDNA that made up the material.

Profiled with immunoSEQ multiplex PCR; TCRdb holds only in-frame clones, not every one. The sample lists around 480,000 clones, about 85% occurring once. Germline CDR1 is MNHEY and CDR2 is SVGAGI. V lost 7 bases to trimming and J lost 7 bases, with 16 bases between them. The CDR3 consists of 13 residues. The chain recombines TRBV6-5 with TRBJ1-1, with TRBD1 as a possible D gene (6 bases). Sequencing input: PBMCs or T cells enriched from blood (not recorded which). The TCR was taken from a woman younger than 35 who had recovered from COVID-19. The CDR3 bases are TGTGCCAGCACCCGGACAGCTGCCCGTGAAGCTTTCTTT. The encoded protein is CASTRTAAREAFF.